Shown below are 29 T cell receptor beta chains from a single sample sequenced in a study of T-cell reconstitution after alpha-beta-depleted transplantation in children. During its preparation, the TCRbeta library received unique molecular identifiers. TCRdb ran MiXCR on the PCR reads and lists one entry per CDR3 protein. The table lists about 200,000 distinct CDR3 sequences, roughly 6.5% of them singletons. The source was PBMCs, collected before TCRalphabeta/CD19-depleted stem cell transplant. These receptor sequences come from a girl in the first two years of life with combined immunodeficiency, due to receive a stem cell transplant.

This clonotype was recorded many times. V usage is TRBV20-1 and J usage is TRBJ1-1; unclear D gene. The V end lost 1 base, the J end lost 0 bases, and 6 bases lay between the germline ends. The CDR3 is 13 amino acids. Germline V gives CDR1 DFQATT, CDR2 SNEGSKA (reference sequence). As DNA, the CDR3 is TGCAGTGCTAGAGGGGCCCTGAACACTGAAGCTTTCTTT. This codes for CSARGALNTEAFF.

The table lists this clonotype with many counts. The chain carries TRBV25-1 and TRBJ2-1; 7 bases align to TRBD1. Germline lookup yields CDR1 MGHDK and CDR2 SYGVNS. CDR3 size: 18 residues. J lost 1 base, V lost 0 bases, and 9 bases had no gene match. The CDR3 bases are TGTGCCAGCAGTGAATATTTCGCTCTGGGACAGTCCTACAATGAGCAGTTCTTC. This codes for CASSEYFALGQSYNEQFF.

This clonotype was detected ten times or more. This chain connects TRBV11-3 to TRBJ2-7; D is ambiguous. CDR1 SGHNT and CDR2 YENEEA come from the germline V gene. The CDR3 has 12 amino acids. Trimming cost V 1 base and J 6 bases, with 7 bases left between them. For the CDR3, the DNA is TGTGCCAGCAGCTTAGGTGGCGGCGAGCAGTACTTC. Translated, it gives CASSLGGGEQYF.

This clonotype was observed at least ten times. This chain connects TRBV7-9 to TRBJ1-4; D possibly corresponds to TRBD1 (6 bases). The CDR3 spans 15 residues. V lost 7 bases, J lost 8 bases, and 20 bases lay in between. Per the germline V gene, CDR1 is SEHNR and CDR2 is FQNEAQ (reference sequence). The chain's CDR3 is CASTPGTFKGEKLFF. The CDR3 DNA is TGTGCCAGCACTCCCGGGACATTCAAGGGGGAAAAACTGTTTTTT.

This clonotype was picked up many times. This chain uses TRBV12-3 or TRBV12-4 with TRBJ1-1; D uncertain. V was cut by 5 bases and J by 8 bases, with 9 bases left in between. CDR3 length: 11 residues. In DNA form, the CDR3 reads TGTGCCAGCAGTCTCCAGGAGGAAGCTTTCTTT. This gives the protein CASSLQEEAFF.

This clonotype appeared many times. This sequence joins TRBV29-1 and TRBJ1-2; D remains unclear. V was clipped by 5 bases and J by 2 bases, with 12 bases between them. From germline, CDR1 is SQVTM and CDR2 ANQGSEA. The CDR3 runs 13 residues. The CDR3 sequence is CSVHGLMNYGYTF. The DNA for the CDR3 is TGCAGCGTTCACGGTCTCATGAACTATGGCTACACCTTC.

The CDR3 sequence: CASSQDLGGPYNEQFF. CDR3 bases: TGCGCCAGCAGCCAAGATCTTGGGGGCCCCTACAATGAGCAGTTCTTC. This chain uses TRBV4-3 with TRBJ2-1; D is perhaps TRBD1 (6 bases). With 0 bases removed from V and 2 bases from J, the gap between germline ends came to 11 bases. This CDR3 spans 16 amino acids. The V gene's germline CDR1 is LGHNA and CDR2 YSLEER.

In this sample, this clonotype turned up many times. The CDR3: CASSFSLAGAAYNEQFF. In DNA, the CDR3 is TGTGCCAGCAGCTTTAGCTTAGCGGGAGCCGCCTACAATGAGCAGTTCTTC. The chain links TRBV7-2 to TRBJ2-1; 9 nucleotides match TRBD2. Germline loops: CDR1 SGHTA, CDR2 FQGNSA. The CDR3 covers 17 residues. Unmatched junction bases numbered 8, after V lost 3 bases and J lost 2 bases.

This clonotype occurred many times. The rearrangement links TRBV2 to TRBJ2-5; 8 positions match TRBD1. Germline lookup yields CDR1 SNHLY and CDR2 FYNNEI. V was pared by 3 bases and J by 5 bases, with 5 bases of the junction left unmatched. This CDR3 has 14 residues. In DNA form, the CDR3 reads TGTGCCAGCAGTGATCCAGGGGGCGCGGAGACCCAGTACTTC. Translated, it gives CASSDPGGAETQYF.

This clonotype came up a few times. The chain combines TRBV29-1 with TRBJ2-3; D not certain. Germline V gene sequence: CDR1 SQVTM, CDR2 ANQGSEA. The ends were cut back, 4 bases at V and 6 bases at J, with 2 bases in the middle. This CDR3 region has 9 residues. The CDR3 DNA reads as TGCAGCGTTGGGGATACGCAGTATTTT. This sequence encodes CSVGDTQYF.

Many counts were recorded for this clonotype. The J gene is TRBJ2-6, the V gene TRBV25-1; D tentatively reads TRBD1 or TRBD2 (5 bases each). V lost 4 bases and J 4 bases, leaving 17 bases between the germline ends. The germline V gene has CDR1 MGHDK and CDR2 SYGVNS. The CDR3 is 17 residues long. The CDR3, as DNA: TGTGCCAGCAGTGGACTAACAGGACTCCCCGGGGCCAACGTCCTGACTTTC. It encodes CASSGLTGLPGANVLTF. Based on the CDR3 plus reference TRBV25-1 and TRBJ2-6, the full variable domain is EADIYQTPRYLVIGTGKKITLECSQTMGHDKMYWYQQDPGMELHLIHYSYGVNSTEKGDLSSESTVSRIRTEHFPLTLESARPSHTSQYLCASSGLTGLPGANVLTFGAGSRLTVL.

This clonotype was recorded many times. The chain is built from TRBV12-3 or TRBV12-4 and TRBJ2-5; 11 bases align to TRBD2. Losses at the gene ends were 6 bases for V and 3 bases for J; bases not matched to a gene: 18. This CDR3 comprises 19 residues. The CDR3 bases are TGTGCCAGCAGCCGTGTGAGACTAGCGGGGCTAGAGGGAAAAGAGACCCAGTACTTC. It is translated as CASSRVRLAGLEGKETQYF.

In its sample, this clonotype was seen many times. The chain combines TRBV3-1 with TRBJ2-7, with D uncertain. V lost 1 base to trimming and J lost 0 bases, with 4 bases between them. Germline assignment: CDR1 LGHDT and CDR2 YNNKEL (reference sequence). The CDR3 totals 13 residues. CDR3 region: CASSQGASYEQYF. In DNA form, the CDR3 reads TGTGCCAGCAGCCAAGGGGCCTCCTACGAGCAGTACTTC.

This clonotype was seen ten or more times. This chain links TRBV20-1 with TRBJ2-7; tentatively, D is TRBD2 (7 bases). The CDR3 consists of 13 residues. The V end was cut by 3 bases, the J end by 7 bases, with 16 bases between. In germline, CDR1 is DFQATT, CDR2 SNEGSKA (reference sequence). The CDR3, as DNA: TGCAGTGCTAGCGGGGGGACATTCGGGGAGCAGTACTTC. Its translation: CSASGGTFGEQYF.

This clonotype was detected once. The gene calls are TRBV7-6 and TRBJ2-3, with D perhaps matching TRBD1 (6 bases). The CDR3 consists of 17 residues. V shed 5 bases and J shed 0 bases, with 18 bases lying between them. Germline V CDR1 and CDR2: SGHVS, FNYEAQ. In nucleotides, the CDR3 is TGTGCCAGCAGCATAGATGACAGGCACTCTAGCACAGATACGCAGTATTTT. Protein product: CASSIDDRHSSTDTQYF.

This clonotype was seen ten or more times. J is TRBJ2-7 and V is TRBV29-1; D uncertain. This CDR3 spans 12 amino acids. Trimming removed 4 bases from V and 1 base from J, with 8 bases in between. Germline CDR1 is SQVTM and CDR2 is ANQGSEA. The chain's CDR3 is CSVVADSYEQYF. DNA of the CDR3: TGCAGCGTTGTCGCGGATTCCTACGAGCAGTACTTC.

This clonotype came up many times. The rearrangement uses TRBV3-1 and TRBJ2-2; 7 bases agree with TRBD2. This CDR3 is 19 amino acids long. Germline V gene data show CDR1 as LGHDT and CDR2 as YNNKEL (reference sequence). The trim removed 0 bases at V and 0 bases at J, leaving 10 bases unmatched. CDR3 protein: CASSQDEPGGYANTGELFF. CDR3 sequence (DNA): TGTGCCAGCAGCCAAGATGAGCCGGGGGGTTACGCGAACACCGGGGAGCTGTTTTTT.

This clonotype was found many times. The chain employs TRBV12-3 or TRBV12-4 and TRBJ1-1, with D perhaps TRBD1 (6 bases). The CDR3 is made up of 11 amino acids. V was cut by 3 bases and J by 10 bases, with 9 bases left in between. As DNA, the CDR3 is TGTGCCAGCAGTTTTGGACAGAGAGCTTTCTTT. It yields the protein CASSFGQRAFF.

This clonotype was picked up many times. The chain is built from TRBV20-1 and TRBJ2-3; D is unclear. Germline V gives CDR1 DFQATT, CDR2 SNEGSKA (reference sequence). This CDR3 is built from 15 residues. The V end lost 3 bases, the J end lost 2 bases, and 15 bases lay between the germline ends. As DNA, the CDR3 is TGCAGTGCTAGGATAAATCCCCCCTACACAGATACGCAGTATTTT. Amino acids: CSARINPPYTDTQYF.

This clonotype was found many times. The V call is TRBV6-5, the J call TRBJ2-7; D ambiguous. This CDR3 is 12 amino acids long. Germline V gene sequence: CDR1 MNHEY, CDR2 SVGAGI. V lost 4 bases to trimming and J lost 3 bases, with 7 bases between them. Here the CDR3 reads CASSSPLYEQYF. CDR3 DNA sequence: TGTGCCAGCAGTTCCCCTCTCTACGAGCAGTACTTC.

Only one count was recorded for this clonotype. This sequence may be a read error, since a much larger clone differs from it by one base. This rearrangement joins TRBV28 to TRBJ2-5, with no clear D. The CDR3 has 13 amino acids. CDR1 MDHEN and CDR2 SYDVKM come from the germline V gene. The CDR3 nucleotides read TGTGCCAACAGTTCCGCCCTGGAAGGGACCCAGTACTTC. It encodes CANSSALEGTQYF.

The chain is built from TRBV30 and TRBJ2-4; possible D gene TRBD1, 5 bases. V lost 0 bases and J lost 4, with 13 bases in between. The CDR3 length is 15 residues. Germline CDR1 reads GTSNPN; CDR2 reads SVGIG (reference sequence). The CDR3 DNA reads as TGTGCCTGGAGTGTGGAGTGGGGCAGTAAAAACATTCAGTACTTC. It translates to CAWSVEWGSKNIQYF.

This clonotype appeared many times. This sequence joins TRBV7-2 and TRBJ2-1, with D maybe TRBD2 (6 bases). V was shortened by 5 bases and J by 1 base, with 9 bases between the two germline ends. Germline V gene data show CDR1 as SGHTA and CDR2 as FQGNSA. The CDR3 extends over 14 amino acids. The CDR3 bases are TGTGCCAGCAGCACTCGGGGGTCCTACAATGAGCAGTTCTTC. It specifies CASSTRGSYNEQFF.

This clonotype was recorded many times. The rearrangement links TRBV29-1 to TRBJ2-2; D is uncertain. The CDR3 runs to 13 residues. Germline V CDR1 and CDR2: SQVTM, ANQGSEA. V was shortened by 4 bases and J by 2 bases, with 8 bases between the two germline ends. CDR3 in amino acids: CSVVRANTGELFF. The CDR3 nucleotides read TGCAGCGTTGTAAGGGCTAACACCGGGGAGCTGTTTTTT.

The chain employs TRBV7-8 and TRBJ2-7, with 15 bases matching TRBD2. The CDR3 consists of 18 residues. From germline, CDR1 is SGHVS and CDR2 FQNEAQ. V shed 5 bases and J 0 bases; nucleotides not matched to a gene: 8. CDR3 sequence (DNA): TGTGCCAGCAGCCCGGGGACTAGCGGGGGGCAAACCTCCTACGAGCAGTACTTC. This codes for CASSPGTSGGQTSYEQYF.

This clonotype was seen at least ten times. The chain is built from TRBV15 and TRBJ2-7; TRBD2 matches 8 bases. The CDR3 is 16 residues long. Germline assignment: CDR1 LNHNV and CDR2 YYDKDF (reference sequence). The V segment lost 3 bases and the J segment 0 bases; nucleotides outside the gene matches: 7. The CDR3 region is CATSRETSGGSYEQYF. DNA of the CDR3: TGTGCCACCAGCAGGGAAACTAGCGGAGGCTCCTACGAGCAGTACTTC.

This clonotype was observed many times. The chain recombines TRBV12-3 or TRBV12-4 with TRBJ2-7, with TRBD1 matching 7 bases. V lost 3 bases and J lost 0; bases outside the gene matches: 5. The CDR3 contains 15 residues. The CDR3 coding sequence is TGTGCCAGCAGTTTGATTCCAGGGGGCTCCTACGAGCAGTACTTC. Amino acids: CASSLIPGGSYEQYF.

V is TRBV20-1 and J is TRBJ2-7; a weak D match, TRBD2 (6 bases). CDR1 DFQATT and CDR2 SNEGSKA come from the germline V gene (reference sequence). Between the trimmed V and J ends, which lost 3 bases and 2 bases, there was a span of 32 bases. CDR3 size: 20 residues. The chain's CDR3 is CSARAGSEGRGGVNPYEQYF. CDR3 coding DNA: TGCAGTGCTAGGGCCGGCTCGGAGGGCCGGGGCGGGGTAAACCCCTACGAGCAGTACTTC.

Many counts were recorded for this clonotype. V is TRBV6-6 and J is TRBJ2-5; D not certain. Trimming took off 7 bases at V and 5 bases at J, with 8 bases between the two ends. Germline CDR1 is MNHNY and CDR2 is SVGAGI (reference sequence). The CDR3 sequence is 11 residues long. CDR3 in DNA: TGTGCCAGCATGACACGGGAGACCCAGTACTTC. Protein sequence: CASMTRETQYF.